The sequence of this T cell receptor beta chain was determined in a study of shared clonotypes between healthy human individuals. This clone was picked up many times. Under the authors' procedure: ImmunoSEQ output lacked quality scores and full-length reads, limiting matched filtering. The method was immunoSEQ multiplex PCR; TCRdb's version includes in-frame clones alone and lacks a portion of them. That table furnishes V, J and clone size, whereas the DNA furnished D and trimming. Of over a million clones listed, 70% to 80% were seen once; the top ten hold roughly 1.5%. This CDR3 contains 15 residues. Germline V CDR1 and CDR2: MNHEY, SMNVEV (reference sequence). Trimming cost V 0 bases and J 5 bases; bases outside gene matches: 1.

This clonotype was obtained from a man younger than 35 in good health. The rearrangement links TRBV27 to TRBJ1-6; TRBD1 aligns across 7 bases. The specimen was memory CD4+ T cells sorted from blood. Subset in this sample: CD45RA-negative fraction. The CDR3 DNA is TGTGCCAGCAGTTTATCGGGGACAGATAATTCACCCCTCCACTTT. Translating gives CASSLSGTDNSPLHF.